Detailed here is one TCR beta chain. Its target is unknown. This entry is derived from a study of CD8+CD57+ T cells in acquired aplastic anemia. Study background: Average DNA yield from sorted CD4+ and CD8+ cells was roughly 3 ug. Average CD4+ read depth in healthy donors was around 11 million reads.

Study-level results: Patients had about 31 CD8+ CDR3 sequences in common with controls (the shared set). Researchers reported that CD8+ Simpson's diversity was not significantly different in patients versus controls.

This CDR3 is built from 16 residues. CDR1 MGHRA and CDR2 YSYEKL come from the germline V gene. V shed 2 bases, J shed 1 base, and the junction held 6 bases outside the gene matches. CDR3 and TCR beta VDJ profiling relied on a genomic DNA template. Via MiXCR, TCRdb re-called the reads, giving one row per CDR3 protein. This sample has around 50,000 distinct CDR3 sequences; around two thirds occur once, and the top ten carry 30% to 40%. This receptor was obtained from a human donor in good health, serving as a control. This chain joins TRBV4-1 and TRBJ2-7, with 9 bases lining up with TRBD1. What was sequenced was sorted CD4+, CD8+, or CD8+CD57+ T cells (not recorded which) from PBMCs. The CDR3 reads CASSQSTGGGSYEQYF. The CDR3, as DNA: TGCGCCAGCAGCCAATCGACAGGGGGGGGGTCCTACGAGCAGTACTTC.